This T cell receptor (beta chain) originates from a study of cytomegalovirus exposure and HLA in healthy donors. Note on this clone: Its antigen is as yet unknown.

Study-wide results and limits: About 180 TCR beta chains were listed as cytomegalovirus-associated. Later analysis identified a missense DCLRE1C variant that was linked to TCR beta V- and J-gene trimming. DRB1 showed the most TCR associations and HLA-C the fewest in a later analysis, as rates varied by HLA locus.

Researchers ran the PCR with 60 Vbeta and 13 Jbeta primers. Clones were sequenced by immunoSEQ multiplex PCR, and TCRdb holds only the in-frame ones, with some missing. The sample carries roughly 90,000 clones, about 88% recorded once. This clonotype originated in a man between 18 and 29 years old in good health and CMV-seronegative. The sequencing sample was made of PBMCs.

CDR3 region: CASSPEVVGEQFF. The CDR3 DNA sequence: TGTGCCAGCTCACCCGAGGTGGTAGGTGAGCAGTTCTTC. The chain has TRBV18 and TRBJ2-1; no clear D. CDR3 length: 13 residues. V gave up 3 bases and J gave up 9 bases, with 12 bases separating them. Germline lookup yields CDR1 KGHSH and CDR2 LQKENI.